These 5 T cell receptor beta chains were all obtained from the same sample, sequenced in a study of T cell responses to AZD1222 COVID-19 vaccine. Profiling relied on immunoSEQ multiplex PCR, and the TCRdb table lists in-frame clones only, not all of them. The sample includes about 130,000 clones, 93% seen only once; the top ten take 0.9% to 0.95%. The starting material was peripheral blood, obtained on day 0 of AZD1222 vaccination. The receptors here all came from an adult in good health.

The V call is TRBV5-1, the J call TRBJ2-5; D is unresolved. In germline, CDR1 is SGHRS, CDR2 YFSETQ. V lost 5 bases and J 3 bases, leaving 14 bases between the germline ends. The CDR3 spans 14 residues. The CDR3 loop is CASSPRPGKETQYF. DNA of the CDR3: TGCGCCAGCAGTCCGCGCCCAGGTAAAGAGACCCAGTACTTC.

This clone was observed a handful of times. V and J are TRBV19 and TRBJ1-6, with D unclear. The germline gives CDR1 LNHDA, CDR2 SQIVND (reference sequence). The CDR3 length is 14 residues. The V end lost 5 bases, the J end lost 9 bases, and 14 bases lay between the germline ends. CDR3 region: CASSQDLLGSPLHF. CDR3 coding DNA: TGTGCCAGTAGTCAGGATCTTTTGGGTTCACCCCTCCACTTT.

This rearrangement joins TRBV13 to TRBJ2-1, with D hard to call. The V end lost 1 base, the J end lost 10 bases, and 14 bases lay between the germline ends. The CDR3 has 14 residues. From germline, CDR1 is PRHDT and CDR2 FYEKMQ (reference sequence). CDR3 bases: TGTGCCAGCAGCTTAGCATCCCTCGCCCGGGAGCAGTTCTTC. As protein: CASSLASLAREQFF.

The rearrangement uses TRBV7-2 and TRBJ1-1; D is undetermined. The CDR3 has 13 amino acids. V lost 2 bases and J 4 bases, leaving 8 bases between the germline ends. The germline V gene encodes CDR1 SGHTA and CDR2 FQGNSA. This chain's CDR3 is CASSLFGRTEAFF. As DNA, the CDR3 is TGTGCCAGCAGCTTATTCGGACGCACTGAAGCTTTCTTT.

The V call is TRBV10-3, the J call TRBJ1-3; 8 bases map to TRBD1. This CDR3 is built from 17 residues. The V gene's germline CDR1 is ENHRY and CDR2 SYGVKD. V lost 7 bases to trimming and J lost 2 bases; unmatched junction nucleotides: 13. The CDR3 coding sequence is TGTGCCATCAACCTAGTACCCCGACAGGGGCCTGGAAACACCATATATTTT. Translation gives CAINLVPRQGPGNTIYF.